A single sample gave rise to the 21 T cell receptor beta chains below, sequenced in a study of T cells in localized non-small cell lung cancer. Profiling relied on immunoSEQ multiplex PCR, and the TCRdb table lists in-frame clones only, not all of them. The data show 26,000 or so clones, with 88% seen just once and more than 13% held by the top ten. The material sequenced was peripheral blood, taken before any cancer treatment. Receptor source: an older female donor with stage II squamous cell lung carcinoma.

About this clone itself: Germline and junction disagree at one end, which may indicate a read error. CDR3 nucleotides: TGTGCCAGCACCTTGGACACTCTGAACACTGAAGCTTTCTTT. Translation: CASTLDTLNTEAFF. The J gene is TRBJ1-1, the V gene TRBV5-4, with D maybe TRBD1 (5 bases). From germline, CDR1 is SGHNT and CDR2 YYREEE (reference sequence). This CDR3 is 14 amino acids long.

This rearrangement joins TRBV7-2 to TRBJ2-5; D possibly matches TRBD1 or TRBD2 (6 bases each). This CDR3 is built from 15 residues. Germline-derived CDR1 and CDR2 are SGHTA and FQGNSA. Deletions cut 2 bases from V and 4 bases from J, with 14 bases between. The CDR3 spells CASSLLGGERETQYF. The CDR3 DNA reads as TGTGCCAGCAGCTTACTGGGGGGCGAAAGAGAGACCCAGTACTTC.

The chain employs TRBV19 and TRBJ1-2, with TRBD1 matching 8 bases. This CDR3 contains 17 residues. V trimming: 0 bases; J trimming: 0 bases; junction bases outside the gene matches: 6. CDR1 is LNHDA, CDR2 SQIVND, per germline (reference sequence). CDR3 in amino acids: CASSIDLAGGPNYGYTF. The CDR3 DNA sequence: TGTGCCAGTAGTATAGATCTGGCAGGGGGCCCTAACTATGGCTACACCTTC.

V and J are TRBV7-3 and TRBJ2-1; 11 nucleotides agree with TRBD2. V dropped 5 bases and J dropped 7; count of bases not matched to a gene: 10. Germline assignment: CDR1 SGHTA and CDR2 FQGTGA. The CDR3 runs to 16 residues. In nucleotides, the CDR3 is TGTGCCAGCAGCCCACCTGGCCTAGCGGGGGGAAATGAGCAGTTCTTC. It is translated as CASSPPGLAGGNEQFF.

For this clone: The junction does not match germline at one end; this may be a read error. The CDR3: CASSASSYGYTF. DNA for the CDR3: TGTGCCAGCAGCGCGTCTTCGTATGGGTACACCTTC. The V gene is TRBV7-2, the J gene TRBJ1-2; D not certain. The CDR3 covers 12 residues. The germline V gene has CDR1 SGHTA and CDR2 FQGNSA.

The chain carries TRBV27 and TRBJ2-3; TRBD2 aligns across 13 bases. The CDR3 loop spans 15 amino acids. Germline V gene lookup returns CDR1 MNHEY and CDR2 SMNVEV (reference sequence). V lost 6 bases and J lost 2; bases outside the gene matches: 2. DNA of the CDR3: TGTGCCAGCAGACTAGCGGGAGGGCTCACAGATACGCAGTATTTT. This encodes CASRLAGGLTDTQYF.

This clone appeared a single time. V is TRBV11-3 and J is TRBJ2-3; 8 nucleotides match TRBD2. Germline-derived CDR1 and CDR2 are SGHNT and YENEEA. The CDR3 covers 15 residues. The V gene end was trimmed by 2 bases and the J gene end by 2 bases; junction bases not matched to a gene: 3. CDR3 region: CASSLTGGPTDTQYF. CDR3 bases: TGTGCCAGCAGCTTAACGGGGGGGCCCACAGATACGCAGTATTTT. Complete variable domain (other parts from reference TRBV11-3 and TRBJ2-3): EAGVVQSPRYKIIEKKQPVAFWCNPISGHNTLYWYLQNLGQGPELLIRYENEEAVDDSQLPKDRFSAERLKGVDSTLKIQPAELGDSAVYLCASSLTGGPTDTQYFGPGTRLTVL.

This clone is a singleton in its sample. The chain joins TRBV9 to TRBJ2-7; 10 bases are a match to TRBD2. Trimming cost V 4 bases and J 0 bases; bases outside gene matches: 10. The length of the CDR3 is 17 residues. Germline loops: CDR1 SGDLS, CDR2 YYNGEE. The CDR3 nucleotides read TGTGCCAGCAGCCCCCAGGTAGCGGGAGGCCTCTCCTACGAGCAGTACTTC. It encodes CASSPQVAGGLSYEQYF.

This clone was seen only once. The chain has TRBV5-8 and TRBJ2-7, with D tentatively TRBD2 (5 bases). The V gene lost 0 bases and the J gene lost 2 bases, with 18 bases spanning the gap. CDR1 is SGHTS, CDR2 YDEGEE, per germline. CDR3 length equals 17 residues. CDR3 amino acids: CASSLVTGILGTYEQYF. CDR3 sequence (DNA): TGTGCCAGCAGCTTGGTAACCGGGATCTTAGGGACCTACGAGCAGTACTTC.

The rearrangement uses TRBV7-2 and TRBJ2-7, with TRBD2 as a possible D gene (5 bases). Germline assignment: CDR1 SGHTA and CDR2 FQGNSA. Trimming cost V 5 bases and J 5 bases, with 10 bases left between them. This CDR3 spans 12 amino acids. This chain's CDR3 is CASSRGSHEQYF. CDR3 in DNA: TGTGCCAGCAGCCGCGGGTCTCACGAGCAGTACTTC.

The table lists this clone with a count of one. The chain carries TRBV11-2 and TRBJ2-5, with D possibly TRBD1 on 6 matching bases. The CDR3 contains 14 residues. Germline V lookup: CDR1 SGHAT, CDR2 FQNNGV. V lost 5 bases and J lost 3, with 13 bases in between. CDR3 nucleotide sequence: TGTGCCAGCAGCGCAACAGGGAGTGAAGAGACCCAGTACTTC. It encodes CASSATGSEETQYF.

V gene TRBV19 combines with J gene TRBJ2-1, with 11 bases that match TRBD1. Germline lookup yields CDR1 LNHDA and CDR2 SQIVND (reference sequence). CDR3 length: 16 amino acids. V dropped 5 bases and J dropped 5; count of bases not matched to a gene: 8. The CDR3 sequence: CASSLGQGVPNNEQFF. For the CDR3, the DNA is TGTGCCAGTAGTTTGGGACAGGGGGTCCCGAACAATGAGCAGTTCTTC.

V is TRBV7-2 and J is TRBJ2-7; D might be TRBD1 or TRBD2, each matching 5 bases. Germline assignment: CDR1 SGHTA and CDR2 FQGNSA. The CDR3 is 14 residues long. Trimming took 5 bases from V and 5 from J, leaving 16 bases between them. Written as DNA, the CDR3 is TGTGCCAGCAGCCCCCGGGACGCCGCCCACGAGCAGTACTTC. Protein sequence: CASSPRDAAHEQYF.

The V and J genes are TRBV28 and TRBJ1-2; D ambiguous. CDR1 and CDR2 from the germline V gene are MDHEN and SYDVKM. The V end lost 7 bases, the J end lost 4 bases, and 19 bases lay between the germline ends. The CDR3 is made up of 15 amino acids. Written as DNA, the CDR3 is TGTGCCAGCAACATTCCCCAGGAACCCCTCTATGGCTACACCTTC. Protein: CASNIPQEPLYGYTF.

The chain has TRBV19 and TRBJ2-5; 15 nucleotides line up with TRBD2. Germline CDR1 LNHDA, CDR2 SQIVND (reference sequence). Unmatched junction bases numbered 13, after V lost 10 bases and J lost 4 bases. The CDR3 extends over 17 amino acids. CDR3: CATASGGLAGGRETQYF. DNA of the CDR3: TGTGCCACCGCATCCGGAGGACTAGCGGGAGGGCGAGAGACCCAGTACTTC.

CDR3 amino acids: CASSFNRQAHGYTF. CDR3 nucleotide sequence: TGTGCCAGCAGCTTTAACAGACAGGCGCATGGCTACACCTTC. This chain links TRBV7-2 with TRBJ1-2; maybe TRBD1 (6 bases). The germline V gene encodes CDR1 SGHTA and CDR2 FQGNSA. The CDR3 consists of 14 residues. V was pared by 3 bases and J by 6 bases, with 14 bases between.

This chain links TRBV6-5 with TRBJ2-7; D unresolved. The V end was cut by 6 bases, the J end by 2 bases, with 8 bases between. CDR1 MNHEY and CDR2 SVGAGI come from the germline V gene. The CDR3 is made up of 12 amino acids. The CDR3: CASSSGPYEQYF. In DNA, the CDR3 is TGTGCCAGCAGCTCCGGGCCCTACGAGCAGTACTTC.

The CDR3 DNA reads as TGTGCCAGCAGCTCCCGGGCGGGAGAGACCCAGTACTTC. This encodes CASSSRAGETQYF. The V gene is TRBV27, the J gene TRBJ2-5; D possibly corresponds to TRBD2 (5 bases). CDR1 is MNHEY and CDR2 is SMNVEV in the germline V gene (reference sequence). Trimming took off 6 bases at V and 4 bases at J, with 12 bases between the two ends. The CDR3 is made up of 13 amino acids.

The chain is built from TRBV7-9 and TRBJ2-1; D perhaps matches TRBD2 (5 bases). CDR3 length equals 13 residues. Germline lookup yields CDR1 SEHNR and CDR2 FQNEAQ (reference sequence). V lost 10 bases and J lost 0, with 10 bases in between. CDR3 protein: CATRGSSYNEQFF. The CDR3 DNA is TGTGCCACCCGGGGTTCCTCCTACAATGAGCAGTTCTTC.

CDR3 in DNA: TGCAGTGCTAACAGCCCAGAGACCCAGTACTTC. It is translated as CSANSPETQYF. The genes are TRBV20-1 and TRBJ2-5; D uncertain. This CDR3 has 11 residues. Germline CDR1 is DFQATT and CDR2 is SNEGSKA (reference sequence). Trimming pared 4 bases from V and 4 bases from J, leaving 7 bases between.

The chain combines TRBV15 with TRBJ2-4; 8 bases are a match to TRBD1. The ends lost 11 bases at V and 5 bases at J; junction bases unmatched: 8. The CDR3 runs to 13 residues. Germline CDR1 and CDR2: LNHNV and YYDKDF (reference sequence). The chain's CDR3 is CAATTGDENIQYF. CDR3 DNA sequence: TGTGCCGCCACGACAGGGGACGAAAACATTCAGTACTTC.